A single sample gave rise to the 27 T cell receptor beta chains below, sequenced in a study of T cells in Graves' hyperthyroidism and ophthalmopathy. Using RNA transcripts as the source, TCR beta CDR3 regions were amplified. The HTBI primer set was used in a first-round RT-PCR of the TCR CDR3. MiXCR, run by TCRdb on the multiplex PCR reads, gives a single entry per CDR3 protein. The repertoire holds a few hundred thousand distinct CDR3 sequences, with more than 12% as singletons. The sequenced material came from blood. Every receptor here comes from a woman aged 25-40 years with Graves' hyperthyroidism.

This clonotype was counted a few times. J is TRBJ2-7 and V is TRBV5-4, with D possibly TRBD2 on 6 matching bases. The CDR3 has 16 residues. Trimming pared 1 base from V and 6 bases from J, leaving 20 bases between. Germline V gene lookup returns CDR1 SGHNT and CDR2 YYREEE (reference sequence). As DNA, the CDR3 is TGTGCCAGCAGCTTGTCAACCGGAGGGCCAAGTGCCGAGCAGTACTTC. Its translation is CASSLSTGGPSAEQYF. The full variable domain, with the rest looked up from reference TRBV5-4 and TRBJ2-7, is ETGVTQSPTHLIKTRGQQVTLRCSSQSGHNTVSWYQQALGQGPQFIFQYYREEENGRGNFPPRFSGLQFPNYSSELNVNALELDDSALYLCASSLSTGGPSAEQYFGPGTRLTVT.

This clonotype was counted ten times or more. The chain carries TRBV30 and TRBJ2-3, with unresolved D. CDR3 length: 12 amino acids. Trimming removed 2 bases from V and 2 bases from J, with 5 bases in between. Germline assignment: CDR1 GTSNPN and CDR2 SVGIG (reference sequence). CDR3 DNA: TGTGCCTGGAGTTATGACACAGATACGCAGTATTTT. Translated, it gives CAWSYDTDTQYF.

This clonotype appeared many times. V is TRBV28 and J is TRBJ1-2; maybe TRBD1 (5 bases). Trimming pared 5 bases from V and 4 bases from J, leaving 17 bases between. Looked up from germline, CDR1 is MDHEN and CDR2 is SYDVKM. The CDR3 length is 15 residues. Here the CDR3 DNA reads TGTGCCAGCAGTGCCCCGTTAGTTGGGGCCTATGGCTACACCTTC. Translated: CASSAPLVGAYGYTF.

This clonotype has just a few counts. J is TRBJ1-4 and V is TRBV19; D gene uncertain. The CDR3 length is 12 residues. Between the trimmed V and J ends, which lost 6 bases and 7 bases, there was a span of 9 bases. Germline CDR1 reads LNHDA; CDR2 reads SQIVND (reference sequence). CDR3 in amino acids: CASRPRGEKLFF. The DNA for the CDR3 is TGTGCCAGTAGACCGCGTGGTGAAAAACTGTTTTTT.

The CDR3 loop is CASFAGTPSTDTQYF. Here the CDR3 DNA reads TGTGCCAGCTTTGCCGGGACTCCTAGCACAGATACGCAGTATTTT. The chain joins TRBV7-9 to TRBJ2-3; TRBD2 might be the D (6 bases). Looked up from germline, CDR1 is SEHNR and CDR2 is FQNEAQ (reference sequence). Trimming cost V 8 bases and J 0 bases, with 15 bases left between them. The CDR3 is 15 residues long.

This clonotype was observed a few times. The genes are TRBV18 and TRBJ1-1; no clear D gene. Between the trimmed V and J ends, which lost 1 base and 2 bases, there was a span of 5 bases. Germline assignment: CDR1 KGHSH and CDR2 LQKENI. The CDR3 is 13 residues long. CDR3 sequence (DNA): TGTGCCAGCTCACCACGATATAACACTGAAGCTTTCTTT. It translates to CASSPRYNTEAFF.

On this clonotype: Its ends do not fully match the called genes, so a read error is possible. This sequence joins TRBV30 and TRBJ2-2; D is possibly TRBD2 (5 bases). The CDR3 contains 12 residues. Germline V gene data show CDR1 as GTSNPN and CDR2 as SVGIG (reference sequence). As DNA, the CDR3 is TGTGCCATGAGCAAGAACACCGGGGAGCCGTTTTTT. Its translation: CAMSKNTGEPFF. The full variable domain, its missing parts supplied by reference TRBV30 and TRBJ2-2, is SQTIHQWPATLVQPVGSPLSLECTVEGTSNPNLYWYRQAAGRGLQLLFYSVGIGQISSEVPQNLSASRPQDRQFILSSKKLLLSDSGFYLCAMSKNTGEPFFGEGSRLTVL.

This clonotype has a count of ten or more. The chain couples TRBV3-1 to TRBJ1-5; D unresolved. CDR1 is LGHDT, CDR2 YNNKEL, per germline (reference sequence). The CDR3 has 15 residues. V shed 0 bases and J shed 0 bases, with 6 bases lying between them. This CDR3 is CASSQESSSNQPQHF. In DNA, the CDR3 is TGTGCCAGCAGCCAAGAATCAAGTAGCAATCAGCCCCAGCATTTT.

This rearrangement joins TRBV3-1 to TRBJ2-1; 11 bases agree with TRBD2. V lost 0 bases to trimming and J lost 10 bases; unmatched junction nucleotides: 8. The CDR3 extends over 16 amino acids. The germline gives CDR1 LGHDT, CDR2 YNNKEL (reference sequence). The chain's CDR3 is CASSQDGSGRAPEQFF. CDR3 nucleotide sequence: TGTGCCAGCAGCCAAGACGGTAGCGGGAGGGCCCCGGAGCAGTTCTTC.

The chain uses TRBV7-6 and TRBJ2-5, with 12 bases that match TRBD2. The CDR3 covers 16 residues. V was pared by 3 bases and J by 5 bases, with 7 bases of the junction left unmatched. Germline V gene data show CDR1 as SGHVS and CDR2 as FNYEAQ. The CDR3 protein is CASSFRLAGEGETQYF. DNA of the CDR3: TGTGCCAGCAGCTTCCGACTAGCGGGAGAGGGGGAGACCCAGTACTTC.

The chain is built from TRBV15 and TRBJ2-7; 8 bases fit TRBD1. The CDR3 is 16 amino acids. After removal of 3 bases from V and 0 bases from J, the junction contained 7 bases not matched to a gene. The V gene's germline CDR1 is LNHNV and CDR2 YYDKDF (reference sequence). The CDR3 nucleotides read TGTGCCACCAGCAGTTGGGACAGGTCCCGCTCCTACGAGCAGTACTTC. The encoded protein is CATSSWDRSRSYEQYF.

There are many counts of this clonotype. The V call is TRBV5-1, the J call TRBJ2-1; D unclear. Germline V CDR1 and CDR2: SGHRS, YFSETQ. The V gene lost 2 bases and the J gene lost 5 bases, with 11 bases spanning the gap. This CDR3 comprises 14 residues. The DNA for the CDR3 is TGCGCCAGCAGCTTACTGGACCAACACAATGAGCAGTTCTTC. Translation: CASSLLDQHNEQFF.

The chain joins TRBV5-1 to TRBJ2-5; a weak D match, TRBD2 (5 bases). The CDR3 totals 15 residues. Trimming took 4 bases from V and 3 from J, leaving 16 bases between them. Germline V gene sequence: CDR1 SGHRS, CDR2 YFSETQ. CDR3 residues: CASSRSVSVEETQYF. The CDR3 DNA is TGCGCCAGCAGCCGTTCGGTTAGCGTCGAAGAGACCCAGTACTTC.

The chain links TRBV12-3 or TRBV12-4 to TRBJ2-4, with D possibly TRBD2 on 5 matching bases. V shed 9 bases and J shed 8 bases, with 11 bases lying between them. This CDR3 region has 11 residues. The CDR3 nucleotides are TGTGCCAGTCGGAGGAAGGACATTCAGTACTTC. Its protein is CASRRKDIQYF.

The sample holds many counts of this clonotype. V and J are TRBV20-1 and TRBJ2-3; 8 bases line up with TRBD2. The V gene end was trimmed by 2 bases and the J gene end by 3 bases; junction bases not matched to a gene: 4. This CDR3 is 14 amino acids long. Germline-derived CDR1 and CDR2 are DFQATT and SNEGSKA (reference sequence). The CDR3 spells CSARRAGATDTQYF. DNA of the CDR3: TGCAGTGCTAGAAGAGCGGGAGCAACAGATACGCAGTATTTT.

This clonotype was seen ten or more times. This chain joins TRBV30 and TRBJ1-4; no firm D call. This CDR3 contains 13 residues. The V and J ends lost 2 bases and 4 bases respectively, with 8 bases between them. The germline V gene encodes CDR1 GTSNPN and CDR2 SVGIG (reference sequence). CDR3 coding DNA: TGTGCCTGGAGTAACGGAAATAATGAAAAACTGTTTTTT. Its translation: CAWSNGNNEKLFF.

This clonotype was counted a few times. This sequence joins TRBV20-1 and TRBJ2-5; the match to TRBD1 covers 7 bases. V lost 0 bases and J lost 11; bases outside the gene matches: 9. In germline, CDR1 is DFQATT, CDR2 SNEGSKA (reference sequence). The CDR3 covers 13 residues. The chain's CDR3 is CSARDTGVSTQYF. CDR3 in DNA: TGCAGTGCTAGAGACACAGGGGTGAGCACACAGTACTTC.

The chain employs TRBV7-2 and TRBJ2-4; 7 nucleotides align to TRBD1. The V segment lost 0 bases and the J segment 9 bases; nucleotides outside the gene matches: 5. The CDR3 has 14 residues. Germline V lookup: CDR1 SGHTA, CDR2 FQGNSA. The CDR3 here is CASSLATGSIIQYF. In DNA form, the CDR3 reads TGTGCCAGCAGCTTAGCGACAGGGAGTATCATTCAGTACTTC.

This clonotype was counted at least ten times. V and J are TRBV28 and TRBJ2-7; tentative D call: TRBD1 (5 bases). V was clipped by 5 bases and J by 3 bases, with 8 bases between them. The CDR3 consists of 12 residues. Germline V gives CDR1 MDHEN, CDR2 SYDVKM. CDR3 residues: CASSDDSYEQYF. The CDR3 coding sequence is TGTGCCAGCAGTGACGACAGCTACGAGCAGTACTTC.

The CDR3 sequence: CASSPGGDRNTEAFF. CDR3 DNA sequence: TGTGCCAGCAGCCCGGGGGGGGACAGAAACACTGAAGCTTTCTTT. The chain couples TRBV5-8 to TRBJ1-1, with 7 bases aligning to TRBD1. In germline, CDR1 is SGHTS, CDR2 YDEGEE. With 4 bases clipped from V and 2 bases from J, the junction kept 8 bases outside the gene matches. The CDR3 spans 15 residues.

This clonotype occurred many times. The J gene is TRBJ2-2, the V gene TRBV18; D is undetermined. Germline V gene lookup returns CDR1 KGHSH and CDR2 LQKENI. Trimming removed 0 bases at V and 0 bases at J, with 11 bases between. The CDR3 has 17 amino acids. The CDR3 spells CASSPPSGSANTGELFF. Here the CDR3 DNA reads TGTGCCAGCTCACCACCGTCCGGGTCCGCGAACACCGGGGAGCTGTTTTTT.

In this sample, this clonotype turned up many times. The chain has TRBV7-8 and TRBJ2-5, with 7 bases aligning to TRBD1. V was pared by 5 bases and J by 5 bases, with 20 bases of the junction left unmatched. CDR3 size: 18 residues. Germline V lookup: CDR1 SGHVS, CDR2 FQNEAQ. CDR3: CASSPPPTLQTGLETQYF. The CDR3 DNA is TGTGCCAGCAGCCCACCACCAACTCTCCAGACAGGGCTGGAGACCCAGTACTTC.

This clonotype was observed at least ten times. V gene TRBV20-1 combines with J gene TRBJ1-1; 8 nucleotides line up with TRBD1. Trimming took 6 bases from V and 1 from J; bases not matched to a gene: 4. The CDR3 has 13 residues. CDR1 DFQATT and CDR2 SNEGSKA come from the germline V gene (reference sequence). The chain's CDR3 is CSAGQGTNTEAFF. For the CDR3, the DNA is TGCAGTGCCGGACAGGGAACGAACACTGAAGCTTTCTTT.

For this clonotype: This may come from a read error, since a much larger clone is one base off. V usage is TRBV20-1 and J usage is TRBJ2-7; the D gene is possibly TRBD1 (6 bases). Germline V gene data show CDR1 as DFQATT and CDR2 as SNEGSKA (reference sequence). The CDR3 is 15 amino acids. Deletions cut 6 bases from V and 2 bases from J, with 20 bases between. CDR3 residues: CSANAPGQLAYEQYF. The CDR3 DNA follows: TGCAGTGCAAATGCCCCGGGACAACTAGCCTACGAGCAGTACTTC.

The chain uses TRBV6-2 or TRBV6-3 and TRBJ1-1; D unresolved. Trimming left V 8 bases short and J 0 bases short, with 19 bases between. CDR3 size: 16 residues. Germline-derived CDR1 and CDR2 are MNHEY and SVGEGT. CDR3 sequence (DNA): TGTGCCAGCTGCCCCCTCCGGATTCTTATGAACACTGAAGCTTTCTTT. It is translated as CASCPLRILMNTEAFF.

Many counts were recorded for this clonotype. The chain joins TRBV6-1 to TRBJ2-3; D is unresolved. Looked up from germline, CDR1 is MNHNS and CDR2 is SASEGT. V was clipped by 7 bases and J by 4 bases, with 9 bases between them. The CDR3 contains 12 residues. The CDR3 protein is CASTIRADTQYF. The CDR3 region has the DNA TGTGCCAGCACTATACGTGCAGATACGCAGTATTTT.

This clonotype was observed many times. The rearrangement links TRBV2 to TRBJ1-5; 7 nucleotides agree with TRBD1. The CDR3 is made up of 15 amino acids. CDR1 is SNHLY, CDR2 FYNNEI, per germline. The V gene end was trimmed by 1 base and the J gene end by 5 bases; junction bases not matched to a gene: 5. The CDR3 protein is CASSEGQGVYQPQHF. CDR3 sequence (DNA): TGTGCCAGCAGTGAAGGTCAGGGGGTCTATCAGCCCCAGCATTTT. The full variable domain, completed using reference TRBV2 and TRBJ1-5, is EPEVTQTPSHQVTQMGQEVILRCVPISNHLYFYWYRQILGQKVEFLVSFYNNEISEKSEIFDDQFSVERPDGSNFTLKIRSTKLEDSAMYFCASSEGQGVYQPQHFGDGTRLSIL.